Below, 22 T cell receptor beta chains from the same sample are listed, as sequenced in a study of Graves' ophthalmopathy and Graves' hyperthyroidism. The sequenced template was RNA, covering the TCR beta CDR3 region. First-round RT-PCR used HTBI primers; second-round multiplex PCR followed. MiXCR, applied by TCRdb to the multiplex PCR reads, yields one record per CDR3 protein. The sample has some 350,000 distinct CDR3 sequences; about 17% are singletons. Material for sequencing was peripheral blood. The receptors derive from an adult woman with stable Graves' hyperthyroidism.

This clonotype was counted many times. CDR3: CASSIRGQGQPQHF. Here the CDR3 DNA reads TGTGCCAGTAGTATCAGGGGTCAAGGTCAGCCCCAGCATTTT. The genes are TRBV19 and TRBJ1-5; D might be TRBD1 (6 bases). Trimming removed 3 bases at V and 6 bases at J, with 12 bases between. Germline CDR1 and CDR2: LNHDA and SQIVND (reference sequence). The CDR3 length is 14 residues. Looking up the rest from reference TRBV19 and TRBJ1-5 gives the full variable domain: DGGITQSPKYLFRKEGQNVTLSCEQNLNHDAMYWYRQDPGQGLRLIYYSQIVNDFQKGDIAEGYSVSREKKESFPLTVTSAQKNPTAFYLCASSIRGQGQPQHFGDGTRLSIL.

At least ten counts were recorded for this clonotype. CDR3 coding DNA: TGTGCCAGCAGTCCCCGGGTTGTGAGGGAGACCCAGTACTTC. It translates to CASSPRVVRETQYF. V gene TRBV12-3 or TRBV12-4 combines with J gene TRBJ2-5; D gene uncertain. Trimming took 5 bases from V and 5 from J, leaving 15 bases between them. This CDR3 is 14 amino acids long.

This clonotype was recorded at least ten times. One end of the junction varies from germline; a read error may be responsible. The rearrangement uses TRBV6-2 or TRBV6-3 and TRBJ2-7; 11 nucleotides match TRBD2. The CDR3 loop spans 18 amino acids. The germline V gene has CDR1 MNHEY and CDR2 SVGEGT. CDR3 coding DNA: TGTGCCAGCAGTTCGCAACCGCTCCTAGCGGGAGGCTCCCACGAGCAGTACTTC. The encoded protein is CASSSQPLLAGGSHEQYF.

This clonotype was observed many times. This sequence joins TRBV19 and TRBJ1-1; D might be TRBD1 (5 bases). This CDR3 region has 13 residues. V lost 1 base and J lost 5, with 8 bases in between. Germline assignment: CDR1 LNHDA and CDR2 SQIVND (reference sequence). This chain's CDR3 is CASSIAGTTEAFF. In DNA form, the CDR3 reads TGTGCCAGTAGTATAGCGGGGACTACTGAAGCTTTCTTT.

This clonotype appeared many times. The chain's CDR3 is CASTSRRGGNTIYF. CDR3 DNA: TGTGCCAGTACGTCCAGGAGGGGTGGAAACACCATATATTTT. V gene TRBV19 combines with J gene TRBJ1-3; possibly TRBD1 for D (5 bases). Per the germline V gene, CDR1 is LNHDA and CDR2 is SQIVND (reference sequence). The CDR3 covers 14 residues. Deletions cut 7 bases from V and 3 bases from J, with 13 bases between.

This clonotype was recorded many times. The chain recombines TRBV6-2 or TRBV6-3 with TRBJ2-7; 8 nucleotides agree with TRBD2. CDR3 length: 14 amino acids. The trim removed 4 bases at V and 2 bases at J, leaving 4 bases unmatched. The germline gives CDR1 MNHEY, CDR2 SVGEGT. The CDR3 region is CASSSREGPYEQYF. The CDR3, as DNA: TGTGCCAGCAGTTCTCGGGAGGGCCCCTACGAGCAGTACTTC.

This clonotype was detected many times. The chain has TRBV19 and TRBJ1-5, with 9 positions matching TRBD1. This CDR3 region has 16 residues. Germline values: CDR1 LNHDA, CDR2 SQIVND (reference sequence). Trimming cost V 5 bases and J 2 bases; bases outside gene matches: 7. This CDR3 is CASSPMGQGGNQPQHF. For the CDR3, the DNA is TGTGCCAGTAGTCCAATGGGACAGGGAGGCAATCAGCCCCAGCATTTT.

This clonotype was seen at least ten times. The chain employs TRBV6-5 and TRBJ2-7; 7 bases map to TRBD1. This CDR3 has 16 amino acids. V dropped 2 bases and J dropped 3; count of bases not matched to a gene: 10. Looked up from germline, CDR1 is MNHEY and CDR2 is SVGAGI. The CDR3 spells CASSYQSTGTGYEQYF. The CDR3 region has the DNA TGTGCCAGCAGTTACCAGTCGACAGGGACGGGCTACGAGCAGTACTTC.

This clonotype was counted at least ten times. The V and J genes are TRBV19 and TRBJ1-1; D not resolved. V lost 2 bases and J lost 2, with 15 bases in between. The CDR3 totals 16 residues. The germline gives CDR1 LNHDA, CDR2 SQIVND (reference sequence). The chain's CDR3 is CASSIRRGRPNTEAFF. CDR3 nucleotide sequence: TGTGCCAGTAGTATACGACGCGGCAGACCAAACACTGAAGCTTTCTTT.

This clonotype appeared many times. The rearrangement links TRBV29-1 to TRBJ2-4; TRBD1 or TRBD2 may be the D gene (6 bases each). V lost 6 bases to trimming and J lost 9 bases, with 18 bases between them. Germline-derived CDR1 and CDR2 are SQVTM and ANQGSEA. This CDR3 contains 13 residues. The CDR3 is CSVLPPGEVIQYF. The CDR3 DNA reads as TGCAGCGTGCTCCCCCCAGGGGAGGTCATTCAGTACTTC.

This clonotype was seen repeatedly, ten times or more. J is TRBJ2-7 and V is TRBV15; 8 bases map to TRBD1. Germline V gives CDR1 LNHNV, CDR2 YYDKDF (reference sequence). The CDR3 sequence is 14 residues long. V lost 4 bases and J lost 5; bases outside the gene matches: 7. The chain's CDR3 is CATSTDRGGNEQYF. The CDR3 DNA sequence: TGTGCCACCAGCACCGACAGGGGTGGAAACGAGCAGTACTTC.

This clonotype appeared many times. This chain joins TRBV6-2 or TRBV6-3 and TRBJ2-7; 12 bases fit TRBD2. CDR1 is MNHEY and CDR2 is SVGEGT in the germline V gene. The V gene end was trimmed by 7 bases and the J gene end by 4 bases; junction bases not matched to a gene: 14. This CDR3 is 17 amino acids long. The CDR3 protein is CASTHPSGRASRYEQYF. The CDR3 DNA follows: TGTGCCAGCACCCACCCTAGCGGGAGGGCCTCGCGATACGAGCAGTACTTC.

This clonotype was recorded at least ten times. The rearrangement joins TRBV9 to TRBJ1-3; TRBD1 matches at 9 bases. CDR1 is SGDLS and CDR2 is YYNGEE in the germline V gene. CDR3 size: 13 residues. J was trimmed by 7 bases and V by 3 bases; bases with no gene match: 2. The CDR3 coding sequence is TGTGCCAGCAGCGGGACAGGGGAGAACACCATATATTTT. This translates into CASSGTGENTIYF.

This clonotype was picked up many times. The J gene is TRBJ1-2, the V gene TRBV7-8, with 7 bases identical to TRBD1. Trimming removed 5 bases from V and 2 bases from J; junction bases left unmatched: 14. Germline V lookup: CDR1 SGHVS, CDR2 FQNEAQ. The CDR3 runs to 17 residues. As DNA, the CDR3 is TGTGCCAGCAGCGAATCGACTGGGACAGCTCCCAACTATGGCTACACCTTC. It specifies CASSESTGTAPNYGYTF.

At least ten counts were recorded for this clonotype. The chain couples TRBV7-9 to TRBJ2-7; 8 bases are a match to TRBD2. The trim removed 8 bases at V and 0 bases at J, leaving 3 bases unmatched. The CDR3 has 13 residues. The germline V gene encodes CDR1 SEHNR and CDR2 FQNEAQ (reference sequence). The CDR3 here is CASGSGSSYEQYF. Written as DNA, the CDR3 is TGTGCCAGCGGAAGCGGGAGCTCCTACGAGCAGTACTTC.

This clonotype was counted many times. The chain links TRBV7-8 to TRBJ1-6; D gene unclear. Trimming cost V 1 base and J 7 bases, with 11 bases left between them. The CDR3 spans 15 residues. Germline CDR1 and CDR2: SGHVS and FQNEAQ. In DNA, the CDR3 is TGTGCCAGCAGCTTAGGTGTCTTCGGGAATTCACCCCTCCACTTT. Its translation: CASSLGVFGNSPLHF.

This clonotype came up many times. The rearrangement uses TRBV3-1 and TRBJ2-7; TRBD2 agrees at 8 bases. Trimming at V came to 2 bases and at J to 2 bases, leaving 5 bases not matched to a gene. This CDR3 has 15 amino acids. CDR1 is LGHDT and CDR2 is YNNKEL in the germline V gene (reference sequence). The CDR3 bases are TGTGCCAGCAGCCAAACTAGCGGAGGGGCCTACGAGCAGTACTTC. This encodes CASSQTSGGAYEQYF.

CDR3 in amino acids: CATQGQNYGYTF. CDR3 coding DNA: TGTGCCACCCAAGGACAGAACTATGGCTACACCTTC. The V gene is TRBV6-1, the J gene TRBJ1-2, with D possibly matching TRBD1 (6 bases). The germline V and J ends were trimmed by 10 bases and 2 bases, with 11 bases remaining between them. CDR1 and CDR2 (germline): MNHNS, SASEGT. The CDR3 length is 12 residues.

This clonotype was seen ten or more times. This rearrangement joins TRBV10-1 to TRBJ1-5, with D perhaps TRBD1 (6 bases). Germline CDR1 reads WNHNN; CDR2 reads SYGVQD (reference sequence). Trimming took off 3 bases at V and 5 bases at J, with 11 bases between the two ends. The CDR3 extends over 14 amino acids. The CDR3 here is CASSEGQLYQPQHF. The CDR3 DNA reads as TGCGCCAGCAGTGAAGGACAGCTATATCAGCCCCAGCATTTT.

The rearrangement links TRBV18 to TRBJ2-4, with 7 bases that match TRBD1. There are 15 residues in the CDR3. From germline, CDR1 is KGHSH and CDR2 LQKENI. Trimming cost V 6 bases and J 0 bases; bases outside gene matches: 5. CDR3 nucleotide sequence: TGTGCCAGCTCGGGACAGCGACTAGCCAAAAACATTCAGTACTTC. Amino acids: CASSGQRLAKNIQYF.

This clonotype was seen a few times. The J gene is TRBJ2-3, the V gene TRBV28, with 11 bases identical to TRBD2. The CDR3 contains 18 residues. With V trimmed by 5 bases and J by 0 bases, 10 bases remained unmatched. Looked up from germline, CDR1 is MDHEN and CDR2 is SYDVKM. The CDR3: CASSLVPGLAASTDTQYF. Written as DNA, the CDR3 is TGTGCCAGCAGTCTAGTCCCGGGACTAGCGGCCAGCACAGATACGCAGTATTTT.

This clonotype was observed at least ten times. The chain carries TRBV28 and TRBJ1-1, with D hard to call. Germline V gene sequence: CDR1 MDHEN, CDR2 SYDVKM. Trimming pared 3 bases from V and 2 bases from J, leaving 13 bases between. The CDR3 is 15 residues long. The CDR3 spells CASSLPPWGNTEAFF. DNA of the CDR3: TGTGCCAGCAGTTTGCCCCCGTGGGGAAACACTGAAGCTTTCTTT.